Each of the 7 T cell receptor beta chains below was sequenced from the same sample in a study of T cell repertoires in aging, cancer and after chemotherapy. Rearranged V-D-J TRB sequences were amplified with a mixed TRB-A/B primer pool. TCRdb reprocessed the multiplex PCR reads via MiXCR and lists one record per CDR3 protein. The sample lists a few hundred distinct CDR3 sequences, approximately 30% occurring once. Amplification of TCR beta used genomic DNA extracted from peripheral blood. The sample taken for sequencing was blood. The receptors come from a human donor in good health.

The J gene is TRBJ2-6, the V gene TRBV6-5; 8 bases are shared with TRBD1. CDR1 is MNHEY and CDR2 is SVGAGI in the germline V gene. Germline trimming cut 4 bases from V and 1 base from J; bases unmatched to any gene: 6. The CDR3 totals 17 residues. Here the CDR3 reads CASSSWTGLSGANVLTF. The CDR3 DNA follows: TGTGCCAGCAGTTCTTGGACAGGGCTGTCTGGGGCCAACGTCCTGACTTTC.

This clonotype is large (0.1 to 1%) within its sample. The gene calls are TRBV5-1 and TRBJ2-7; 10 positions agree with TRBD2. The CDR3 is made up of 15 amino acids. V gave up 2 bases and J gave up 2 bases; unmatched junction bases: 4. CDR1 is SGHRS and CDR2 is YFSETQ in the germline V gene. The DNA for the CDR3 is TGCGCCAGCAGCTTAGACGGGACTAGCGCCTACGAGCAGTACTTC. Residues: CASSLDGTSAYEQYF.

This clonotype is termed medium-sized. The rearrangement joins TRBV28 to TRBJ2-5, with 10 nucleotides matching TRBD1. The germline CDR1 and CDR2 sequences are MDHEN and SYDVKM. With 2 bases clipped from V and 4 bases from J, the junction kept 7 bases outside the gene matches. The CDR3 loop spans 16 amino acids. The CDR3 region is CASSLTGQGLGETQYF. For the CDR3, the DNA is TGTGCCAGCAGTTTAACGGGACAGGGGTTAGGAGAGACCCAGTACTTC.

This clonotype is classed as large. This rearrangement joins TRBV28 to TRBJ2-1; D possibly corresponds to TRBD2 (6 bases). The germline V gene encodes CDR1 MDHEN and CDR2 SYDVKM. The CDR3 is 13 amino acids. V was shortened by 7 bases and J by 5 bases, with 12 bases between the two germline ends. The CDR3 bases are TGTGCCAGCATCCGGGGGACCCACAATGAGCAGTTCTTC. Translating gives CASIRGTHNEQFF.

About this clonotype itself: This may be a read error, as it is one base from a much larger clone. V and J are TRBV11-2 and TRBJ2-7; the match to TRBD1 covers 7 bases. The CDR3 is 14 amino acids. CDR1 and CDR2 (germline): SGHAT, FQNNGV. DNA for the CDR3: TGTGCCAGCAGCCCCACAGGGGTGTCCTACAAGCAGTACTTC. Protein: CASSPTGVSYKQYF.

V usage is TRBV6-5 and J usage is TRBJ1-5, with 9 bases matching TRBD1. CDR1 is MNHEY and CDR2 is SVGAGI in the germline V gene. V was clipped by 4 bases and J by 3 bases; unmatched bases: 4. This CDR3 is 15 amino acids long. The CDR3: CASSSWTGVNQPQHF. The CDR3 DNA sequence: TGTGCCAGCAGTTCTTGGACAGGGGTCAATCAGCCCCAGCATTTT.

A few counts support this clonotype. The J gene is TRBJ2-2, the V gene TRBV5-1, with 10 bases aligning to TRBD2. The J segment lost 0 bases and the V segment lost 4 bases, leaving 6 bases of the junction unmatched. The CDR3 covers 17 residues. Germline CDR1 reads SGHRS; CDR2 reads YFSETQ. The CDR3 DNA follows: TGCGCCAGCAGCAGTGCTAGCGGGAGCGCGAACACCGGGGAGCTGTTTTTT. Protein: CASSSASGSANTGELFF.